Described below is a single T cell receptor (beta chain) sequence and its context. CDR1 SGHRS and CDR2 YFSETQ come from the germline V gene. Trimming shortened V by 2 bases and J by 1 base, and 12 bases separated the two germline ends. The CDR3 has 15 amino acids. These data belong to a study of blood T cell repertoires in COVID-19. Study details: The United States, Italy and Spain provided the acute and convalescent COVID-19 samples. The cDNA or gDNA used as material had been derived from T cells, B-cell-depleted T cells, or PBMCs.

The assay was immunoSEQ multiplex PCR, and TCRdb's table has in-frame clones only and misses some. This sample carries around 320,000 clones, roughly 90% of them seen once, and the ten largest clones take roughly 3.9%. This rearrangement joins TRBV5-1 to TRBJ2-5, with D tentatively TRBD2 (7 bases). The sequence derives from a woman in her thirties who had been exposed to COVID-19. Material for sequencing was PBMCs or T cells enriched from blood (not recorded which). CDR3 in amino acids: CASSLGGGIQETQYF. DNA for the CDR3: TGCGCCAGCAGCTTAGGGGGGGGCATCCAAGAGACCCAGTACTTC.